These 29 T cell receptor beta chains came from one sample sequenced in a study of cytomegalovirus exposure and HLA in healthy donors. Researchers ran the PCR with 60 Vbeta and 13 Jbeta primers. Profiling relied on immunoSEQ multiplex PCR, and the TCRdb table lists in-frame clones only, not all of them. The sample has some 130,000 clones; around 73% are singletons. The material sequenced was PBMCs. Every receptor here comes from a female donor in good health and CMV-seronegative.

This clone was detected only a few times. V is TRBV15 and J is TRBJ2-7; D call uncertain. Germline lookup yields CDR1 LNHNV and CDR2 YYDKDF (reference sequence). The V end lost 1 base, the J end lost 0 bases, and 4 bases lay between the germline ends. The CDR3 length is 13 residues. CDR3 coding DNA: TGTGCCACCAGCAGAGGAGGCTCCTACGAGCAGTACTTC. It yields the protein CATSRGGSYEQYF.

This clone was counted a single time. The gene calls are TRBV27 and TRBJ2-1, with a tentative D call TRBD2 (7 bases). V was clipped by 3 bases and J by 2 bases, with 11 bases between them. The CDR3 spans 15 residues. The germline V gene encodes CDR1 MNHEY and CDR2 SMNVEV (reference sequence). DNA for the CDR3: TGTGCCAGCAGTTTGGGCGGGGGCCCCTACAATGAGCAGTTCTTC. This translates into CASSLGGGPYNEQFF.

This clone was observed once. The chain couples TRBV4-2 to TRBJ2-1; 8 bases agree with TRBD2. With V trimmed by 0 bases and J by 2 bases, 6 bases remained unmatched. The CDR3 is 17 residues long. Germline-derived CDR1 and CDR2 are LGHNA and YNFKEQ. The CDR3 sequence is CASSQDETGGPYNEQFF. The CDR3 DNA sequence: TGTGCCAGCAGCCAAGATGAGACGGGAGGGCCCTACAATGAGCAGTTCTTC.

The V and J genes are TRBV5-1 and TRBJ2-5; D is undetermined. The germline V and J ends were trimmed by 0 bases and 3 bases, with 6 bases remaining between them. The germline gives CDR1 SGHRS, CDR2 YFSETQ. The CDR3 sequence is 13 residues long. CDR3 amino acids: CASSLGAEETQYF. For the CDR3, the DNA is TGCGCCAGCAGCTTGGGGGCAGAAGAGACCCAGTACTTC.

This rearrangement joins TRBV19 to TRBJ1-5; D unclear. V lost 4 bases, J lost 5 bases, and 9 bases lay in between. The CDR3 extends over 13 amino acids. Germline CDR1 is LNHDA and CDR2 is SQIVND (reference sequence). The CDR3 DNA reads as TGTGCCAGTAGTACGGCGGCAGATCAGCCCCAGCATTTT. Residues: CASSTAADQPQHF.

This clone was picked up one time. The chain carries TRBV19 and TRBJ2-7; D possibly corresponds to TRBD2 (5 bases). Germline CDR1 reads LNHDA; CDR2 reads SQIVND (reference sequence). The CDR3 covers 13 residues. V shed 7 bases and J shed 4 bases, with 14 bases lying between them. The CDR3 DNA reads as TGTGCCAGTACCAAAGGACCGGGATACGAGCAGTACTTC. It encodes CASTKGPGYEQYF. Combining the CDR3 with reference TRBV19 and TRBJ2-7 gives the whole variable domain DGGITQSPKYLFRKEGQNVTLSCEQNLNHDAMYWYRQDPGQGLRLIYYSQIVNDFQKGDIAEGYSVSREKKESFPLTVTSAQKNPTAFYLCASTKGPGYEQYFGPGTRLTVT.

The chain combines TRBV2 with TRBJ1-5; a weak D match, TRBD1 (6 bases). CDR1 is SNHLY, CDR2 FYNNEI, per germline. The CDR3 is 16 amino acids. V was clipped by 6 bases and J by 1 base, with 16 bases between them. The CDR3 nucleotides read TGTGCCAGCAGGGCCCGACCACAGGGAAGCAATCAGCCCCAGCATTTT. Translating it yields CASRARPQGSNQPQHF. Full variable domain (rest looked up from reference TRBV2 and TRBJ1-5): EPEVTQTPSHQVTQMGQEVILRCVPISNHLYFYWYRQILGQKVEFLVSFYNNEISEKSEIFDDQFSVERPDGSNFTLKIRSTKLEDSAMYFCASRARPQGSNQPQHFGDGTRLSIL.

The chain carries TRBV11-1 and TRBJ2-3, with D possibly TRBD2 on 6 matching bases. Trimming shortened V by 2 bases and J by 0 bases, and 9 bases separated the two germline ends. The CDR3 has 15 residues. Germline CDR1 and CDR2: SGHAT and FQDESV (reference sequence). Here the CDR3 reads CASSLLGTSTDTQYF. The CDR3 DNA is TGTGCCAGCAGCTTACTGGGGACTAGCACAGATACGCAGTATTTT. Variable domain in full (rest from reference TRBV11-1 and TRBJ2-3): EAEVAQSPRYKITEKSQAVAFWCDPISGHATLYWYRQILGQGPELLVQFQDESVVDDSQLPKDRFSAERLKGVDSTLKIQPAELGDSAMYLCASSLLGTSTDTQYFGPGTRLTVL.

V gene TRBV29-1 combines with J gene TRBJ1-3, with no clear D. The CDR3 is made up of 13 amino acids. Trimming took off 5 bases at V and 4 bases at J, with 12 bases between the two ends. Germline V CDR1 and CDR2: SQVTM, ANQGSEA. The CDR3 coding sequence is TGCAGCGTTCGATCAGCGGGGGGAAACACCATATATTTT. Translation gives CSVRSAGGNTIYF.

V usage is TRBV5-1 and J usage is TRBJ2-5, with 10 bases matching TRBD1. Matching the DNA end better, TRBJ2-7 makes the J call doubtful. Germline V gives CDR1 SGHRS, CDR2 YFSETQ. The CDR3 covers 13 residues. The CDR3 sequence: CASSWTGGYEQYF. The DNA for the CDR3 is TGCGCCAGCAGCTGGACAGGGGGCTACGAGCAGTACTTC.

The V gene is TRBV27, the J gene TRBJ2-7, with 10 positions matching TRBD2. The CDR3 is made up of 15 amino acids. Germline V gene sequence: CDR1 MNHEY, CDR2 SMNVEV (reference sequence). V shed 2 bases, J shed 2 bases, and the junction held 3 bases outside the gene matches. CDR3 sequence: CASSLNGLAAYEQYF. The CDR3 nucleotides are TGTGCCAGCAGTTTAAATGGACTAGCGGCCTACGAGCAGTACTTC.

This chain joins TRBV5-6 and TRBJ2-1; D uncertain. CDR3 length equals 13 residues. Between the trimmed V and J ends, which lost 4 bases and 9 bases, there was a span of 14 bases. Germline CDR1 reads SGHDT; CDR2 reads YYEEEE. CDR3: CASSAQPPGEQFF. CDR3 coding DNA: TGTGCCAGCAGCGCGCAGCCACCGGGTGAGCAGTTCTTC.

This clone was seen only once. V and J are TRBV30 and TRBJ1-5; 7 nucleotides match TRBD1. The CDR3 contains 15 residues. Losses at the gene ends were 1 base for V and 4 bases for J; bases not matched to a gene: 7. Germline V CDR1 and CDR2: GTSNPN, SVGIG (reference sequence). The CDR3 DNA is TGTGCCTGGAGTGACCTGGGGGACAGAAATCAGCCCCAGCATTTT. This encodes CAWSDLGDRNQPQHF.

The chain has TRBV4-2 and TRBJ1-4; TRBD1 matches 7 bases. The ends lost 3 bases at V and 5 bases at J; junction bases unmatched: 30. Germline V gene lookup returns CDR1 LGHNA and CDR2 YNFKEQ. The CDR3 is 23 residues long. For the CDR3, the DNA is TGTGCCAGCAGCCAGCTTAAGTTTAGGGTCCTAGGACAGGAGACCACATTAAATGAAAAACTGTTTTTT. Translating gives CASSQLKFRVLGQETTLNEKLFF.

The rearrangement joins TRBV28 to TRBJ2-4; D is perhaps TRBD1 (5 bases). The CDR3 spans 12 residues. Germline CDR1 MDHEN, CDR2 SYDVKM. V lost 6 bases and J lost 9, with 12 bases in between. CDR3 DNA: TGTGCCAGCAGCACATCAGGGATCATTCAGTACTTC. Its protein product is CASSTSGIIQYF.

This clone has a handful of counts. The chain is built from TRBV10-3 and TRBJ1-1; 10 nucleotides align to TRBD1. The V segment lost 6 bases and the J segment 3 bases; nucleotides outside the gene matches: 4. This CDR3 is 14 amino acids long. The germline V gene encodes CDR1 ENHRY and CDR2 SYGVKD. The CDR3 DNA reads TGTGCCATCAGACCGACAGGGGGCTACACTGAAGCTTTCTTT. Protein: CAIRPTGGYTEAFF.

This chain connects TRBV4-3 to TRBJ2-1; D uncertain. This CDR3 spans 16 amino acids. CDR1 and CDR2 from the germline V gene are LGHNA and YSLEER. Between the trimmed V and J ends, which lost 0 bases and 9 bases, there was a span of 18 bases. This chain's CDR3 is CASSQDDFTLQREQFF. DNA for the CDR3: TGCGCCAGCAGCCAAGACGACTTTACCTTGCAGCGTGAGCAGTTCTTC.

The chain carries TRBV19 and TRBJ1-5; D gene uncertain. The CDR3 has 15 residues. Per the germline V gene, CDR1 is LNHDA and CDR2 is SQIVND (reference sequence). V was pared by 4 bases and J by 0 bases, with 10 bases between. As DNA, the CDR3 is TGTGCCAGTAGTACCCGGAGGGTTAGCAATCAGCCCCAGCATTTT. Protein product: CASSTRRVSNQPQHF.

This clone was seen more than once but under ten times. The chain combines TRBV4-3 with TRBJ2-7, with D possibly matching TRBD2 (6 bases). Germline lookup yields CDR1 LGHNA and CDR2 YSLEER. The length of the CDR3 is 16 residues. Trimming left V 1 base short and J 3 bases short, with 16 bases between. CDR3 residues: CASSQGLREQIYEQYF. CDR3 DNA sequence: TGCGCCAGCAGCCAAGGACTTCGGGAGCAGATCTACGAGCAGTACTTC.

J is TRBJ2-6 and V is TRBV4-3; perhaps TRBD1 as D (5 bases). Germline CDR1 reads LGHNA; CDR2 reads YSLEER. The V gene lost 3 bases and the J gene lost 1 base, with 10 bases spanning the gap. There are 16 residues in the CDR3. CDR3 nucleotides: TGCGCCAGCAGCCAGGACATCTCATCTGGGGCCAACGTCCTGACTTTC. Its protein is CASSQDISSGANVLTF.

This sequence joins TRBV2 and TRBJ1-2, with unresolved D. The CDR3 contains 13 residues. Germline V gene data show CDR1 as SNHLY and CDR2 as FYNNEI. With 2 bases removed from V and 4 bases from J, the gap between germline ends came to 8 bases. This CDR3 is CASSEISLYGYTF. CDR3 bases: TGTGCCAGCAGTGAAATTAGTCTCTATGGCTACACCTTC. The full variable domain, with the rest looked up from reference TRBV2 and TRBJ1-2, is EPEVTQTPSHQVTQMGQEVILRCVPISNHLYFYWYRQILGQKVEFLVSFYNNEISEKSEIFDDQFSVERPDGSNFTLKIRSTKLEDSAMYFCASSEISLYGYTFGSGTRLTVV.

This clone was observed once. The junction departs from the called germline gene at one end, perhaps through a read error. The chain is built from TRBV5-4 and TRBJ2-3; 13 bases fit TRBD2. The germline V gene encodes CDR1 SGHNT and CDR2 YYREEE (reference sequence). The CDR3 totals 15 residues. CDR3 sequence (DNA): TGTGCCAGCAGCCCCGAATCCCTACTAGCGGGAGGGAGGGATTTT. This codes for CASSPESLLAGGRDF.

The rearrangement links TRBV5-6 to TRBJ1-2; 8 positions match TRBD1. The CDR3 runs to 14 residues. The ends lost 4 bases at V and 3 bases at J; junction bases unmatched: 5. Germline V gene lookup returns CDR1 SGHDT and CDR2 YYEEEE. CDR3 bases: TGTGCCAGCAGCGAAAGACAGGGGTACTATGGCTACACCTTC. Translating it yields CASSERQGYYGYTF.

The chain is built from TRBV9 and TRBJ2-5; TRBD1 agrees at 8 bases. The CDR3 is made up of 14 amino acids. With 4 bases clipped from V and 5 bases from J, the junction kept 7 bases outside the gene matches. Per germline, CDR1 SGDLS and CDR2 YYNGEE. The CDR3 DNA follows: TGTGCCAGCAGCTTAGGACAGGGTCAGGAGACCCAGTACTTC. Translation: CASSLGQGQETQYF.

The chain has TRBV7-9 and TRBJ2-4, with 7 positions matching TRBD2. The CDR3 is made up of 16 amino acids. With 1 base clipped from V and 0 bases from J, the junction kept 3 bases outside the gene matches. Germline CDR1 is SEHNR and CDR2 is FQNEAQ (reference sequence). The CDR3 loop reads CASSLGREGAKNIQYF. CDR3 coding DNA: TGTGCCAGCAGCTTAGGAAGGGAGGGAGCCAAAAACATTCAGTACTTC.

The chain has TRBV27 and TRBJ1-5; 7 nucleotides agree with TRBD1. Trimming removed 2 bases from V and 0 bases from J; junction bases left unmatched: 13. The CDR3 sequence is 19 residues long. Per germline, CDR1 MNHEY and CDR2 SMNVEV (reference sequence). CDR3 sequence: CASSLRYGQELDSNQPQHF. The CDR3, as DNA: TGTGCCAGCAGTTTAAGATATGGACAGGAGCTAGATAGCAATCAGCCCCAGCATTTT.

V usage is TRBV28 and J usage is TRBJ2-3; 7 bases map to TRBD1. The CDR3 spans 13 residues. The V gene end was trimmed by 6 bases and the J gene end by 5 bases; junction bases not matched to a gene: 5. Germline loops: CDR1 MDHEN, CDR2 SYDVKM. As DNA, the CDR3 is TGTGCCAGCAGAGACAGGGTCAGAGATACGCAGTATTTT. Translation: CASRDRVRDTQYF.

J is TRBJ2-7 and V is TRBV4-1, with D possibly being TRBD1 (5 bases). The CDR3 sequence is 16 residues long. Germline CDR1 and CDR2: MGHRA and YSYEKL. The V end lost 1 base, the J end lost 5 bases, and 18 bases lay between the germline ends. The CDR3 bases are TGCGCCAGCAGCCAAGTATACTCGTCAGGGATGAACGAGCAGTACTTC. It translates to CASSQVYSSGMNEQYF.

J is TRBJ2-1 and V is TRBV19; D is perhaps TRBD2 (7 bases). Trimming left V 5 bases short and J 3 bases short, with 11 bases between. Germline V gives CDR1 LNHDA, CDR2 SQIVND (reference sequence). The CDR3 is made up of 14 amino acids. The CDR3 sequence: CASSAGALYNEQFF. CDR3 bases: TGTGCCAGTAGTGCGGGGGCCCTCTACAATGAGCAGTTCTTC.